This TCR beta chain is from a study of cytotoxic CD8 clonotypes in ibrutinib-treated CLL. Study information: Partial response was seen in approximately 24 patients and complete response in 2; after median roughly 6 years, around 15 stayed remitted, 12 progressed. Study outcomes and limitations: Clonality climbed at ibrutinib response, then dropped toward baseline at progression.

Note on this clone: The antigen remains undetermined.

The repertoire was sequenced with immunoSEQ multiplex PCR; TCRdb's copy has only in-frame clones and lacks some. The top ten hold about 7.6% of the sample, which has 150,000 or so clones, 80% seen once. TCR beta libraries used around 2.2 micrograms of DNA from cryopreserved PBMCs. This CDR3 spans 16 amino acids. V was clipped by 0 bases and J by 0 bases, with 11 bases between them. In germline, CDR1 is KGHSH, CDR2 LQKENI. This chain joins TRBV18 and TRBJ1-1; D not certain. The sample in question was PBMCs, obtained after 36 months of ibrutinib treatment. The clonotype was recovered from a human donor with chronic lymphocytic leukemia. The CDR3 protein is CASSPPSVSMNTEAFF. CDR3 nucleotide sequence: TGTGCCAGCTCACCACCTTCGGTCTCGATGAACACTGAAGCTTTCTTT.